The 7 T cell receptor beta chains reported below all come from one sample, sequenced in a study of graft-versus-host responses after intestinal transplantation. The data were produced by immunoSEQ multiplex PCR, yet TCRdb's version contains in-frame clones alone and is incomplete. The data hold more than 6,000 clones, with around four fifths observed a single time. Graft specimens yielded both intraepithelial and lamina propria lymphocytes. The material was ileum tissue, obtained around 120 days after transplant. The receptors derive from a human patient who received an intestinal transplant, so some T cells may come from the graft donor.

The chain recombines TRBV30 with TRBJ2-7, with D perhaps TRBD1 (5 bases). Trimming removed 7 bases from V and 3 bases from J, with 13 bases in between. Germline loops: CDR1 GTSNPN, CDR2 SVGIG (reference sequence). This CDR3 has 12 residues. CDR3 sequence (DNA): TGTGCCTTGACAGTAGCCGTCTACGAGCAGTACTTC. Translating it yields CALTVAVYEQYF. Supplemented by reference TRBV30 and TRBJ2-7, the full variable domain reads SQTIHQWPATLVQPVGSPLSLECTVEGTSNPNLYWYRQAAGRGLQLLFYSVGIGQISSEVPQNLSASRPQDRQFILSSKKLLLSDSGFYLCALTVAVYEQYFGPGTRLTVT.

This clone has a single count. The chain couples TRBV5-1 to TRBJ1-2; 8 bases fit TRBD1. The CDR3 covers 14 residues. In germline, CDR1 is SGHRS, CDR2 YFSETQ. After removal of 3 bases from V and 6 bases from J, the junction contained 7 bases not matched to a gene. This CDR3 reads CASSSDREVNGYTF. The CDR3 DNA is TGCGCCAGCAGCTCGGACAGGGAGGTCAATGGCTACACCTTC.

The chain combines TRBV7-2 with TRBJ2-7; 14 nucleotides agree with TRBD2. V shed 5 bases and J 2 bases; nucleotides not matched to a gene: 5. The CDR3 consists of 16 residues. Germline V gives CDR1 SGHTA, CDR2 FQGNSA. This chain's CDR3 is CASSRTSGRSTYEQYF. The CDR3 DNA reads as TGTGCCAGCAGCCGGACTAGCGGGAGGAGCACCTACGAGCAGTACTTC.

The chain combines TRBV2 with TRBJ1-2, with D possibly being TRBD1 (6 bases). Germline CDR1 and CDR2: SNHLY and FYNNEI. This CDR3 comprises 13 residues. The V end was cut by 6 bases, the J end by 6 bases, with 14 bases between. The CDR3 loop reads CASRYHRANGYTF. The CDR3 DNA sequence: TGTGCCAGCAGATATCACAGGGCAAATGGCTACACCTTC.

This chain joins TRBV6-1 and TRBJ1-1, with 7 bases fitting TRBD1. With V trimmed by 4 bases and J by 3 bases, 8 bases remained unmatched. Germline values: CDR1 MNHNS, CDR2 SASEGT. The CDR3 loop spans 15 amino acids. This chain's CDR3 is CASSVRGQWDTEAFF. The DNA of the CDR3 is TGTGCCAGCAGTGTCAGGGGACAGTGGGACACTGAAGCTTTCTTT.

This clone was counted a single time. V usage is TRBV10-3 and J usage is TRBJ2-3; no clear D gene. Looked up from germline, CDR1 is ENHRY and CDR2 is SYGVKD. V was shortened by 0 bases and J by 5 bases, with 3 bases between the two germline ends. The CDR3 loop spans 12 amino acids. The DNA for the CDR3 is TGTGCCATCAGTGAGTCGAGAGATACGCAGTATTTT. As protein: CAISESRDTQYF.

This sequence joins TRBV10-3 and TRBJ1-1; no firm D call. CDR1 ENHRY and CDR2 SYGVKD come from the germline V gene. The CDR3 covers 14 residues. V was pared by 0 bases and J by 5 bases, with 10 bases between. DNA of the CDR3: TGTGCCATCAGTGAGTCGACTGGGGTTACTGAAGCTTTCTTT. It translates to CAISESTGVTEAFF.